A selection of T cell receptor beta chains follows, all from one sample in a study of long-term antiretroviral therapy in people with HIV. Data came from immunoSEQ multiplex PCR; TCRdb stores just in-frame clones and leaves some out. The table includes some 19,000 clones, roughly four fifths detected once. The sample in question was unsorted PBMCs, obtained 2.2 years after starting antiretroviral therapy. These receptors were collected from a man aged 50-59 years with HIV. CDR3s include the opening cysteine and the closing phenylalanine or tryptophan. D genes are given only for firm matches. The size of a clone is reported for some rows only, either as once, few or many, or as a class for expanded clones.

abundance	v_gene	d_gene	j_gene	CDR3nt	CDR3aa
few	TRBV5-6	NA	TRBJ1-1	TGTGCCAGCAGCTTGAAAGACACGAATGAAGCTTTCTTT	CASSLKDTNEAFF
NA	TRBV14	NA	TRBJ1-1	TGTGCCAGCAGCCCCTGGACAATGTGGACTGAAGCTTTCTTT	CASSPWTMWTEAFF
NA	TRBV5-1	NA	TRBJ1-1	TGCGCCAGCAGCTTGGCCACAGAGAACACTGAAGCTTTCTTT	CASSLATENTEAFF
NA	TRBV9	NA	TRBJ2-7	TGTGCCAGCAGCCCTACGGGGGAGGCATCCTACGAGCAGTACTTC	CASSPTGEASYEQYF
NA	TRBV30	TRBD2	TRBJ2-1	TGTGCCTGGAGTGGCCCAGGACTAGCGGGGGGTGACTACAATGAGCAGTTCTTC	CAWSGPGLAGGDYNEQFF
NA	TRBV7-2	TRBD2	TRBJ2-1	TGTGCCAGCAGCTTAAGGCTAGCGGGAGGAATCTCCTACAATGAGCAGTTCTTC	CASSLRLAGGISYNEQFF
NA	TRBV28	NA	TRBJ2-5	TGTGCCAGCAGTTTAAACTTTCCGGCGGGTGTCCAAGAGACCCAGTACTTC	CASSLNFPAGVQETQYF
NA	TRBV19	NA	TRBJ2-1	TGTGCCAGTAGTACCTTCGGGCCTAATGAGCAGTTCTTC	CASSTFGPNEQFF
NA	TRBV25-1	NA	TRBJ2-2	TGTGCCAGCAGTGGGCCGGGCTACACCGGGGAGCTGTTTTTT	CASSGPGYTGELFF
NA	TRBV7-8	TRBD2	TRBJ2-3	TGTGCCAGCAGCCTAGCCCGGCGGGGGGGCCACTACGGGAGCACAGATACGCAGTATTTT	CASSLARRGGHYGSTDTQYF
NA	TRBV29-1	NA	TRBJ2-1	TGCAGCGTTGGTGACAGCAGGCAGGGGCAGTTCTTC	CSVGDSRQGQFF
NA	TRBV6-5	NA	TRBJ1-5	TGTGCCAGCAGACCGACGGGACACTTCAATCAGCCCCAGCATTTT	CASRPTGHFNQPQHF
NA	TRBV4-2	TRBD1	TRBJ1-5	TGTGCCAGCAGCCAAGGACAGGGGAATCAGCCCCAGCATTTT	CASSQGQGNQPQHF
NA	TRBV28	NA	TRBJ1-2	TGTGCCAGCACTCCTGAACGGGCTGCCCTTTCAGCCTTC	CASTPERAALSAF
NA	TRBV27	NA	TRBJ2-7	TGTGCCAGCACCAGGGGAGTTGAGCAGTACTTC	CASTRGVEQYF
NA	TRBV19	NA	TRBJ2-1	TGTGCCAGTAGGGCGTACAATGAGCAGTTCTTC	CASRAYNEQFF
NA	TRBV6-6	NA	TRBJ1-1	TGTGCCAGCAGTTACGGCTCCAAACCTGAAGCTTTCTTT	CASSYGSKPEAFF
few	TRBV7-9	TRBD2	TRBJ2-5	TGTGCCAGCAGCCCCGGGGGGAGGGAGACCCAGTACTTC	CASSPGGRETQYF
NA	TRBV5-4	NA	TRBJ2-3	TGTGCCAGCAGCCTGTCTAACCAGAGGGTAATAGATACGCAGTATTTT	CASSLSNQRVIDTQYF
NA	TRBV6-5	TRBD1	TRBJ1-2	TGTGCCAGTCGGGGACAGGGGGCCGGTGACTATGGCTACACCTTC	CASRGQGAGDYGYTF
NA	TRBV2	NA	TRBJ2-5	TGTGCCAGCAGTGACCTCACGGGAGAGACCCAGTACTTC	CASSDLTGETQYF
NA	TRBV20-1	NA	TRBJ2-7	TGCAGTGCTAGTTCAGCCTTGGAGCAGTACTTC	CSASSALEQYF
NA	TRBV28	TRBD2	TRBJ2-1	TGTGCCAGCAAGTGGGGCGGGGGGGCCAATGAGCAGTTCTTC	CASKWGGGANEQFF
NA	TRBV14	TRBD1	TRBJ1-2	TGTGCCAGCAGCCCTACACCGGGACAGGGGGCGCTGGGCTACACCTTC	CASSPTPGQGALGYTF
NA	TRBV19	NA	TRBJ1-5	TGTGCCAGTAGTATGGGGAATCAGCCCCAGCATTTT	CASSMGNQPQHF
NA	TRBV2	NA	TRBJ1-3	TGTGCCAGCAGTGATATGTTGGAGGGCCTCTCTGGAAACACCATATATTTT	CASSDMLEGLSGNTIYF
NA	TRBV30	NA	TRBJ2-5	TGTGCCTGGAGTAGGCAGGGGAAGACCCAGTACTTC	CAWSRQGKTQYF